Below are 27 T cell receptor beta chains sequenced from a single sample in a study of cytomegalovirus exposure and HLA in healthy donors. 60 Vbeta and 13 Jbeta primers were used in PCR. This table comes from immunoSEQ multiplex PCR, and its TCRdb copy is limited to in-frame clones, with some not included. The sample carries 150,000 to 200,000 clones, 68% recorded once. The sample comprised PBMCs. These TCRs come from a man in his fifties in good health and CMV-seronegative.

The chain joins TRBV10-1 to TRBJ2-7; 9 positions agree with TRBD1. V was pared by 6 bases and J by 6 bases, with 15 bases of the junction left unmatched. The CDR3 length is 16 residues. Germline loops: CDR1 WNHNN, CDR2 SYGVQD (reference sequence). The CDR3 sequence is CASRGTGGAIRREQYF. Here the CDR3 DNA reads TGCGCCAGCAGGGGAACAGGGGGCGCGATCCGGCGCGAGCAGTACTTC.

J is TRBJ2-2 and V is TRBV6-4; no reliable D call. The V end lost 3 bases, the J end lost 0 bases, and 5 bases lay between the germline ends. CDR1 is MRHNA and CDR2 is SNTAGT in the germline V gene. There are 14 residues in the CDR3. CDR3 in amino acids: CASSEAPNTGELFF. CDR3 bases: TGTGCCAGCAGTGAAGCACCGAACACCGGGGAGCTGTTTTTT.

The chain links TRBV9 to TRBJ2-3, with TRBD2 matching 11 bases. Losses at the gene ends were 0 bases for V and 0 bases for J; bases not matched to a gene: 9. The CDR3 length is 19 residues. Germline values: CDR1 SGDLS, CDR2 YYNGEE. CDR3 sequence: CASSVVSSGGRASTDTQYF. CDR3 DNA: TGTGCCAGCAGCGTAGTGTCTAGCGGGGGGAGAGCTAGCACAGATACGCAGTATTTT.

This clone was found a few times. The CDR3 region is CASSITIRTGVSTDTQYF. The DNA of the CDR3 is TGTGCCAGTAGTATAACGATTCGGACAGGGGTCAGCACAGATACGCAGTATTTT. V usage is TRBV19 and J usage is TRBJ2-3; 9 bases map to TRBD1. This CDR3 spans 18 amino acids. Germline lookup yields CDR1 LNHDA and CDR2 SQIVND (reference sequence). V shed 2 bases and J 0 bases; nucleotides not matched to a gene: 9.

The chain combines TRBV10-3 with TRBJ1-1; 12 bases match TRBD1. V shed 6 bases, J shed 12 bases, and the junction held 8 bases outside the gene matches. This CDR3 spans 13 amino acids. Germline CDR1 reads ENHRY; CDR2 reads SYGVKD. The CDR3 reads CAIRGTGGAKTFF. In DNA form, the CDR3 reads TGTGCCATCAGGGGGACAGGGGGCGCTAAAACTTTCTTT.

Regarding this clone: Other DNA sequences in this sample translate to the same CDR3. V usage is TRBV5-4 and J usage is TRBJ2-7; 8 bases fit TRBD2. V shed 2 bases and J 3 bases; nucleotides not matched to a gene: 1. The CDR3 loop spans 13 amino acids. Germline V lookup: CDR1 SGHNT, CDR2 YYREEE (reference sequence). The CDR3 sequence is CASSLAGVYEQYF. DNA of the CDR3: TGTGCCAGCAGCTTAGCGGGGGTCTACGAGCAGTACTTC.

The chain joins TRBV19 to TRBJ1-4, with D unresolved. V was cut by 3 bases and J by 8 bases, with 19 bases left in between. The CDR3 contains 16 residues. Germline CDR1 is LNHDA and CDR2 is SQIVND (reference sequence). DNA of the CDR3: TGTGCCAGTAGTATCGGGCCCTGGACGGGATTAGAAAAACTGTTTTTT. This encodes CASSIGPWTGLEKLFF.

The chain has TRBV5-1 and TRBJ2-7, with TRBD2 matching 10 bases. The CDR3 runs to 15 residues. Looked up from germline, CDR1 is SGHRS and CDR2 is YFSETQ. V lost 4 bases to trimming and J lost 0 bases; unmatched junction nucleotides: 4. CDR3 sequence (DNA): TGCGCCAGCAGCCCCGCTAGCGGGGGCTCCTACGAGCAGTACTTC. Translated, it gives CASSPASGGSYEQYF.

V is TRBV7-8 and J is TRBJ1-5, with TRBD1 matching 9 bases. The CDR3 length is 15 residues. J lost 7 bases, V lost 4 bases, and 8 bases had no gene match. CDR1 is SGHVS and CDR2 is FQNEAQ in the germline V gene. The CDR3 DNA reads as TGTGCCAGCAGCTCCCCTGGGACAGGGAAGCAGCCCCAGCATTTT. Translation: CASSSPGTGKQPQHF.

The V and J genes are TRBV11-2 and TRBJ1-5, with D maybe TRBD1 (6 bases). CDR1 and CDR2 (germline): SGHAT, FQNNGV. Trimming shortened V by 5 bases and J by 7 bases, and 15 bases separated the two germline ends. This CDR3 is built from 14 residues. CDR3 coding DNA: TGTGCCAGCAGCCATCTCAGGGGCCGACAGCCCCAGCATTTT. Translation gives CASSHLRGRQPQHF.

This rearrangement joins TRBV14 to TRBJ2-7; D not certain. Germline V gene data show CDR1 as SGHDN and CDR2 as FVKESK. This CDR3 region has 13 residues. Deletions cut 1 base from V and 3 bases from J, with 7 bases between. CDR3 in amino acids: CASSQASGYEQYF. The DNA for the CDR3 is TGTGCCAGCAGCCAAGCTAGTGGCTACGAGCAGTACTTC.

There are a few counts of this clone. The chain recombines TRBV14 with TRBJ2-3; D is perhaps TRBD2 (5 bases). This CDR3 spans 14 amino acids. The germline V gene has CDR1 SGHDN and CDR2 FVKESK. V lost 5 bases and J lost 0, with 9 bases in between. CDR3 sequence: CASSFSGSTDTQYF. CDR3 in DNA: TGTGCCAGCAGCTTCAGCGGTAGCACAGATACGCAGTATTTT.

This clone was recorded only once. The chain joins TRBV7-9 to TRBJ2-7, with a possible D match to TRBD1 (5 bases). With 2 bases removed from V and 9 bases from J, the gap between germline ends came to 17 bases. CDR3 length equals 14 residues. Germline lookup yields CDR1 SEHNR and CDR2 FQNEAQ (reference sequence). CDR3 residues: CASSLTQGGHGQYF. The CDR3 bases are TGTGCCAGCAGCTTAACGCAGGGCGGTCATGGGCAGTACTTC. Looking up the rest from reference TRBV7-9 and TRBJ2-7 gives the full variable domain: DTGVSQNPRHKITKRGQNVTFRCDPISEHNRLYWYRQTLGQGPEFLTYFQNEAQLEKSRLLSDRFSAERPKGSFSTLEIQRTEQGDSAMYLCASSLTQGGHGQYFGPGTRLTVT.

V is TRBV6-5 and J is TRBJ1-3, with D maybe TRBD1 (6 bases). Germline lookup yields CDR1 MNHEY and CDR2 SVGAGI. V lost 4 bases and J 4 bases, leaving 11 bases between the germline ends. This CDR3 is built from 14 residues. CDR3 amino acids: CASSLQGPGNTIYF. CDR3 sequence (DNA): TGTGCCAGCAGTTTGCAGGGGCCGGGAAACACCATATATTTT.

The V gene is TRBV10-2, the J gene TRBJ2-5; 7 positions match TRBD1. The DNA end is more similar to TRBJ2-7, so the J call may be wrong. CDR3 length: 15 amino acids. Germline loops: CDR1 WSHSY, CDR2 SAAADI. CDR3: CASIVGQDTSYEQYF. The CDR3 DNA is TGCGCCAGCATCGTAGGACAGGACACCTCCTACGAGCAGTACTTC.

The V gene is TRBV6-1, the J gene TRBJ2-1; 9 bases agree with TRBD1. The CDR3 is 15 amino acids. Germline assignment: CDR1 MNHNS and CDR2 SASEGT. V was pared by 5 bases and J by 1 base, with 3 bases of the junction left unmatched. The DNA of the CDR3 is TGTGCCAGCAGTCGGGACAGGGTTTCCTACAATGAGCAGTTCTTC. This encodes CASSRDRVSYNEQFF.

In this sample, this clone turned up a few times. This sequence joins TRBV30 and TRBJ2-7, with 10 bases matching TRBD1. Germline CDR1 is GTSNPN and CDR2 is SVGIG (reference sequence). The CDR3 runs to 17 residues. J gave up 0 bases and V 0 bases, and 8 bases lay outside the gene matches. The CDR3 bases are TGTGCCTGGAGTGTTCGAACGGGACAGGGGTTCTCCTACGAGCAGTACTTC. Its translation: CAWSVRTGQGFSYEQYF.

This clone was detected a few times. V gene TRBV5-6 combines with J gene TRBJ2-1, with TRBD1 identical over 12 bases. The CDR3 length is 15 residues. The germline V gene encodes CDR1 SGHDT and CDR2 YYEEEE. The junction had 6 bases not matched to a gene; V was cut back by 4 bases and J by 7 bases. CDR3 bases: TGTGCCAGCAGCCTCGGGACAGGGGGCTGGAATGAGCAGTTCTTC. Translating gives CASSLGTGGWNEQFF.

The chain joins TRBV9 to TRBJ2-7; D may be TRBD2 (6 bases). The CDR3 is 15 residues long. Germline loops: CDR1 SGDLS, CDR2 YYNGEE. V shed 0 bases and J shed 3 bases, with 13 bases lying between them. CDR3 in amino acids: CASSVVGGRDYEQYF. Here the CDR3 DNA reads TGTGCCAGCAGCGTAGTGGGGGGAAGGGACTACGAGCAGTACTTC. Based on the CDR3 plus reference TRBV9 and TRBJ2-7, the full variable domain is DSGVTQTPKHLITATGQRVTLRCSPRSGDLSVYWYQQSLDQGLQFLIQYYNGEERAKGNILERFSAQQFPDLHSELNLSSLELGDSALYFCASSVVGGRDYEQYFGPGTRLTVT.

This clone was detected only a few times. V gene TRBV6-6 combines with J gene TRBJ1-3, with D perhaps matching TRBD1 (5 bases). The CDR3 runs to 16 residues. Per germline, CDR1 MNHNY and CDR2 SVGAGI (reference sequence). Trimming stripped 0 bases from V and 2 bases from J, with 11 bases between. CDR3 DNA sequence: TGTGCCAGCAGTTACTCCCTGGGGCTCCCTGGAAACACCATATATTTT. As protein: CASSYSLGLPGNTIYF.

The gene calls are TRBV10-1 and TRBJ2-7, with 10 bases that match TRBD2. The CDR3 spans 16 residues. The ends lost 3 bases at V and 2 bases at J; junction bases unmatched: 7. Germline CDR1 is WNHNN and CDR2 is SYGVQD (reference sequence). CDR3 in amino acids: CASSDYGLAETYEQYF. DNA of the CDR3: TGCGCCAGCAGTGACTACGGACTAGCGGAGACCTACGAGCAGTACTTC.

The rearrangement uses TRBV5-1 and TRBJ1-1; D is undetermined. This CDR3 comprises 14 residues. The V end lost 2 bases, the J end lost 1 base, and 9 bases lay between the germline ends. Germline CDR1 reads SGHRS; CDR2 reads YFSETQ. The CDR3 reads CASSLSSQNTEAFF. The CDR3 DNA reads as TGCGCCAGCAGCTTAAGTAGCCAGAACACTGAAGCTTTCTTT.

The chain carries TRBV7-9 and TRBJ1-1; 8 nucleotides align to TRBD1. CDR1 and CDR2 from the germline V gene are SEHNR and FQNEAQ (reference sequence). V lost 5 bases to trimming and J lost 1 base; unmatched junction nucleotides: 9. CDR3 length: 16 residues. DNA for the CDR3: TGTGCCAGCAGCCCGGACAGGGCCCTCAGGAACACTGAAGCTTTCTTT. Translated, it gives CASSPDRALRNTEAFF.

In its sample, this clone was seen a few times. The rearrangement uses TRBV7-9 and TRBJ2-3; TRBD2 aligns across 7 bases. J was trimmed by 9 bases and V by 5 bases; bases with no gene match: 8. This CDR3 has 13 residues. Germline CDR1 SEHNR, CDR2 FQNEAQ (reference sequence). The CDR3 DNA reads as TGTGCCAGCAGCCGACTAGCTGAGGGCACGCAGTATTTT. Translating gives CASSRLAEGTQYF.

Regarding this clone: This sample also contains other DNA sequences that code for the same CDR3. The chain joins TRBV18 to TRBJ1-1; the D is unclear. V gave up 2 bases and J gave up 3 bases, with 7 bases separating them. This CDR3 is 13 amino acids long. CDR1 is KGHSH and CDR2 is LQKENI in the germline V gene. The CDR3 reads CASSPNRDTEAFF. The CDR3 DNA is TGTGCCAGCTCACCAAACAGAGACACTGAAGCTTTCTTT.

In this sample, this clone turned up a few times. CDR3 amino acids: CASSQISSGQGYYGYTF. CDR3 in DNA: TGCGCCAGCAGCCAGATATCTTCGGGACAGGGGTACTATGGCTACACCTTC. This sequence joins TRBV4-1 and TRBJ1-2, with 10 bases aligning to TRBD1. J lost 3 bases, V lost 3 bases, and 10 bases had no gene match. CDR3 size: 17 residues. CDR1 and CDR2 from the germline V gene are MGHRA and YSYEKL.

This chain links TRBV6-1 with TRBJ1-1; D remains ambiguous. Looked up from germline, CDR1 is MNHNS and CDR2 is SASEGT. V was pared by 8 bases and J by 1 base, with 11 bases between. The CDR3 runs 13 residues. The CDR3 coding sequence is TGTGCCAGCGGTTTTGCGGGGAACACTGAAGCTTTCTTT. Encoded protein: CASGFAGNTEAFF.